This TCR beta chain was found in a study of T cell changes during pregnancy in multiple sclerosis. Produced via immunoSEQ multiplex PCR; TCRdb's table is partial and in-frame only. The data hold approximately 57,000 clones, with around 93% observed a single time. Germline V CDR1 and CDR2: PRHDT, FYEKMQ (reference sequence). The CDR3 has 15 amino acids. With V trimmed by 5 bases and J by 2 bases, 4 bases remained unmatched. The count of this clone is one. This rearrangement joins TRBV13 to TRBJ2-2; 8 positions agree with TRBD1. The sequence was obtained from a female donor in good health, enrolled as a control in a pregnancy study. This material consisted of peripheral blood, taken after pregnancy. The CDR3 region has the DNA TGTGCCAGCAGCCGAGACAGGGGAAACACCGGGGAGCTGTTTTTT. Translated: CASSRDRGNTGELFF.